This T cell receptor (beta chain) was identified in a study of T cell repertoires in cytomegalovirus infection. Study background: Public TCR beta signatures marked donors with CMV infection and the matching HLA.

TCRdb called the reads again in MiXCR, with one record for every CDR3 protein. The data contain more than 150,000 distinct CDR3 sequences, roughly a fifth of them seen just once; the ten biggest clones take up under 3.5%. Overall study results and limits: Across the ex vivo response, the dominant clonotypes were HLA-C-restricted CMV-specific TCR beta clonotypes.

With regard to this clonotype: Its antigen is as yet unknown. A much larger clonotype is one base distant, so this may be a read error.

Germline V gene sequence: CDR1 SGHVS, CDR2 FQNEAQ. This CDR3 has 19 residues. V shed 3 bases and J shed 2 bases, with 23 bases lying between them. The receptor comes from a human donor in good health (CMV status not recorded). Some clones in this sample may be carry-over from other donors' samples. The gene calls are TRBV7-8 and TRBJ1-5; perhaps TRBD1 as D (5 bases). Sequenced input: PBMCs. The CDR3 protein is CASSLVTSGLVGRNQPQHF. The CDR3 DNA reads TGTGCCAGCAGCTTGGTAACAAGTGGGTTGGTGGGGCGCAATCAGCCCCAGCATTTT.